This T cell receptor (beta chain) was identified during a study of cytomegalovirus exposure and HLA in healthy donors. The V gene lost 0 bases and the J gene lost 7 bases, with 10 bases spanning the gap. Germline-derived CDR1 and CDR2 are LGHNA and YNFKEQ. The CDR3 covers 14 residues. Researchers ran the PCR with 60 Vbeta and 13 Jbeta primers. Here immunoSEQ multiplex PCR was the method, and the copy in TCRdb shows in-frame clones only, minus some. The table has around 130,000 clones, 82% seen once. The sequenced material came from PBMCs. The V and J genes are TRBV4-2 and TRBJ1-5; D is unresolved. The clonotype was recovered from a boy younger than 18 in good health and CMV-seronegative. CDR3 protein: CASSQDQTKQPQHF. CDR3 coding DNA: TGTGCCAGCAGCCAAGATCAGACTAAACAGCCCCAGCATTTT.